This T cell receptor (beta chain) was captured in a study of blood T cell repertoires in COVID-19. Original processing notes: Estimation of nucleated cell counts relied on the amplification of reference gene primers. Sequenced by immunoSEQ multiplex PCR; TCRdb stores in-frame clones only, minus some. That table is the source of V, J and clone size, and D and trimming were worked out from the DNA. The sample has 100,000 to 120,000 clones; over 75% are singletons. The CDR3 is 21 amino acids. Germline V gene sequence: CDR1 LNHDA, CDR2 SQIVND (reference sequence). After removal of 1 base from V and 7 bases from J, the junction contained 25 bases not matched to a gene.

The clonotype comes from a woman in her seventies who had recovered from COVID-19. The rearrangement uses TRBV19 and TRBJ1-2, with 9 positions matching TRBD1. Material: peripheral blood. The CDR3 spells CASSIGIGRFGTGSVSRGYTF. Here the CDR3 DNA reads TGTGCCAGTAGTATAGGGATTGGAAGATTCGGGACAGGGTCCGTGAGTCGTGGCTACACCTTC.